The 5 T cell receptor beta chains below all came from one sample that was sequenced in a study of CD8 T cells in ankylosing spondylitis (TCRdb year 2017). Library preparation employed 5' RACE. The sample was run on an Illumina HiSeq 2500. The public reads were run again by TCRdb, first through fastp at Q25 and then through MiXCR, and only productive beta chains were kept. Rows are combined by CDR3 protein, so each entry shows the most common genes and DNA. This sample has around 300,000 distinct CDR3 sequences in its table, and around 21% of those were observed once. The ten top clones hold 3.5% of the sample. Specimen: blood, either unsorted or a sorted T cell fraction (not recorded which). These receptors all stem from a female donor with ankylosing spondylitis or in good health (not recorded which).

This chain connects TRBV4-3 to TRBJ2-7; TRBD2 might be the D (5 bases). Between the trimmed V and J ends, which lost 0 bases and 5 bases, there was a span of 8 bases. In germline, CDR1 is LGHNA, CDR2 YSLEER. This CDR3 has 13 amino acids. The CDR3 loop reads CASSQERADEQYF. The CDR3 nucleotides are TGCGCCAGCAGCCAAGAAAGAGCGGACGAGCAGTACTTC.

The V call is TRBV25-1, the J call TRBJ2-5; TRBD2 might be the D (5 bases). The germline V gene has CDR1 MGHDK and CDR2 SYGVNS. Trimming pared 4 bases from V and 4 bases from J, leaving 16 bases between. The CDR3 extends over 15 amino acids. This chain's CDR3 is CASSVTGVVGETQYF. The DNA of the CDR3 is TGTGCCAGCAGTGTCACCGGGGTAGTAGGAGAGACCCAGTACTTC.

CDR3 coding DNA: TGTGCCAGCAGCTCGAGGGCCCCTAGCACAGATACGCAGTATTTT. Its translation: CASSSRAPSTDTQYF. The chain is built from TRBV5-5 and TRBJ2-3; perhaps TRBD2 as D (5 bases). The CDR3 spans 15 residues. Trimming stripped 3 bases from V and 0 bases from J, with 11 bases between. Germline lookup yields CDR1 SGHKS and CDR2 YYEKEE (reference sequence).

The chain uses TRBV9 and TRBJ2-2; TRBD2 aligns across 8 bases. Germline values: CDR1 SGDLS, CDR2 YYNGEE. The CDR3 runs to 17 residues. With 3 bases clipped from V and 7 bases from J, the junction kept 14 bases outside the gene matches. The DNA for the CDR3 is TGTGCCAGCAGCGCCCTTCCCTCCGGGAGGGTTGGCGGGGAGCTGTTTTTT. Encoded protein: CASSALPSGRVGGELFF.

The V call is TRBV20-1, the J call TRBJ2-7; 13 nucleotides agree with TRBD2. The CDR3 is 13 amino acids. CDR1 and CDR2 (germline): DFQATT, SNEGSKA (reference sequence). The J segment lost 7 bases and the V segment lost 6 bases, leaving 6 bases of the junction unmatched. The CDR3 DNA follows: TGCAGTGCCGAACCGACTAGCGGGAGGGAGCAGTACTTC. As protein: CSAEPTSGREQYF.